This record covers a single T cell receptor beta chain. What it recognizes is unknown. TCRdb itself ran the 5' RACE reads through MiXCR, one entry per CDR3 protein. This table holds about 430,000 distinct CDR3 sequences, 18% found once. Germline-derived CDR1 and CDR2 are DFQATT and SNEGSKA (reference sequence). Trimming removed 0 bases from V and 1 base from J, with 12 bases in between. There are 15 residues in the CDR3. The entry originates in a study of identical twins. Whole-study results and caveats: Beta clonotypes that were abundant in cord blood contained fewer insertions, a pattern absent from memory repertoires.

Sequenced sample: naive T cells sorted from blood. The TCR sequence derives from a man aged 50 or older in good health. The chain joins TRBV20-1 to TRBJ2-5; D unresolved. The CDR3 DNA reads TGCAGTGCTAGAGATTGGTTAGCCCTCCAAGAGACCCAGTACTTC. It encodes CSARDWLALQETQYF.